The present entry profiles one T cell receptor beta chain with its context. No antigen is known for it. Base qualities are missing; no much larger clone stands one base away. The sample is drawn from a study of vaccination and CD4 T cells after COVID-19 (dated 2022 in TCRdb). About the investigation overall: Convalescent patients had a positive SARS-CoV-2 result on nasal swab PCR, and of these patients, some 10 had mild disease and one had severe disease. The convalescent cohort comprised six males and four females, including two Hispanic individuals, seven Caucasians, two Asians and one multiracial person. Each participant got two doses of either the Pfizer-BioNTech BNT162b2 vaccine (n=8) or the Moderna mRNA-1273 vaccine (n=2). Post-COVID blood samples were collected from convalescent patients a median of around 100 days after diagnosis, with a range of about 30 to 161 days. Post-vaccine blood samples were taken a median of approximately 76 days after the second vaccine dose, with a range of roughly 13 to 250 days. Overlapping spike peptide pools from SARS-CoV-2 and from the common cold coronaviruses HCoV-NL63, HCoV-OC43 and HCoV-229E were used as culture stimuli. Control cultures received a CEFX viral epitope pool as the positive control, an HIV-1 Nef peptide pool as the negative control, or no peptide. In around 10 COVID-19 convalescent patients and 4 infection-naive healthy vaccine recipients, researchers compared the spike-specific CD4+ TCR repertoire from before mRNA vaccination with the repertoire from after.

V has 6 bases trimmed and J has 1 base trimmed; junction bases matching no gene number 8. The CDR3, cysteine through phenylalanine, is 17 amino acids long. Only the CDR3 DNA is retained, 51 bases long and in frame from the first base. The germline V gene (reference sequence) supplies CDR1 LNHDA and CDR2 SQIVND. The library was produced with PCR. TCR sequencing of DNA from cultured CD4+ T cells used the Oncomine TCR Beta short-read assay at the Johns Hopkins FTIC core. The QIAamp micro DNA kit was used to extract genomic DNA from the cultured CD4+ T cells. Oncomine TCR Beta libraries made from cultured CD4+ T cells were pooled using unique dual indexes and sequenced on an Illumina iSeq 100. In the paper's pipeline: Non-productive sequences were removed, and CDR3s not starting with C, not ending with F or W, or shorter than 7 amino acids were discarded. The MANAFEST web application was used to identify antigen-specific clonotypes by comparing peptide-stimulated wells against reference wells and other culture wells. An FDR below 0.05, an odds ratio above 5, and a productive frequency above 0.1% in at least two of three replicate wells were required for clones to be considered positive. A clonotype counted as cross-reactive if it showed significant expansion both in the SARS-CoV-2 spike wells and in at least one common cold coronavirus spike condition. CDR3 homology was assessed with Levenshtein distances (stringdist) and unrooted phylogenetic trees (ape) in R version 3.6.1. The public reads were reprocessed in TCRdb via fastp at Q25 and MiXCR, keeping in-frame beta chains. Duplicate CDR3 protein sequences are folded into a single record with the most common DNA and genes. Clone size and V and J calls follow TCRdb, not the original study. This sample holds about 17,000 distinct CDR3 sequences; under 60% were observed only once. 8% to 13% of the sample comes from the top ten.

The sample's treatment or condition label, in plain terms: roughly 10-day PBMC culture with coronavirus spike peptide pools or control peptides (ViraFEST assay). The study used the ViraFEST assay, which expanded antigen-specific T cells with peptide pools and then identified expanded clonotypes by TCR sequencing. Positive SARS-CoV-2 PCR tests in the convalescent patients dated from March to December 2020, before Alpha, Beta and Delta variants emerged in the United States. PBMCs were cultured at 1.5 million to 2 million per well in IMDM supplemented with roughly 5% human AB serum and 8 to 10 IU/ml IL-2, with roughly 9.5 ug/ml peptide pools added. Half of the culture medium was replaced with fresh IL-2-containing medium on days 3 and 7. After around 11 days of culture, CD4+ T cells were isolated by negative selection using the EasySep CD4+ T cell isolation kit. Ficoll-Paque Plus gradient centrifugation was used to isolate PBMCs from whole blood, and the isolated PBMCs were then either used fresh or cryopreserved at -140C. In general, triplicate wells were set up for every culture condition.

General findings and caveats noted by the study authors: Of the vaccine-specific clones in convalescent patients, 304 of 307, or nearly all, reacted only to SARS-CoV-2 spike and did not cross-react with common cold coronaviruses. The median number of SARS-CoV-2-reactive clonotypes rose from 21 after infection to 38 after vaccination, but the change was not significant. Relatively few convalescent patients were included in the study, and early timepoints after natural infection were not analyzed. In convalescent patients, a median around 89% of post-vaccine SARS-CoV-2-reactive clones were detected only after vaccination, suggesting vaccine-specific priming.

The chain was built from TRBV19 and TRBJ2-6; 8 junctional bases match TRBD1. The sequencing input was CD4+ T cells from blood, cultured in vitro. This sequence was found in a human donor who had recovered from COVID-19. This receptor carries the CDR3 CASREDRGSSGANVLTF. The DNA sequence follows: TGTGCCAGTAGAGAAGACAGGGGAAGTTCTGGGGCCAACGTCCTGACTTTC. With all but the CDR3 taken from the reference TRBV19 and TRBJ2-6 genes, the full variable domain is: DGGITQSPKYLFRKEGQNVTLSCEQNLNHDAMYWYRQDPGQGLRLIYYSQIVNDFQKGDIAEGYSVSREKKESFPLTVTSAQKNPTAFYLCASREDRGSSGANVLTFGAGSRLTVL.